A selection of T cell receptor beta chains follows, all from one sample in a study of human T cells and chemical hapten exposure. Via MiXCR, TCRdb re-called the RACE reads, giving one row per CDR3 protein. The data hold 350,000 to 450,000 distinct CDR3 sequences, with more than 4.5% observed a single time. Here the sequenced sample was whole blood, taken in connection with sensitization to the hapten diphenylcyclopropenone (DPC). Every receptor here comes from a woman between 50 and 59 years old with alopecia areata. Some clones in this sample may be carry-over from other donors' samples. Each CDR3 is given without its conserved first and last residue. Each record gives: V gene, D gene, CDR3 protein. The D gene is left open where the match is weak.

V: TRBV12-3/TRBV12-4; D: TRBD1; CDR3: ASSFGQGVADTQY
V: TRBV20-1; D: TRBD1; CDR3: SARDLRGANEKLF
V: TRBV23-1; D: -; CDR3: ASSQGEFDNEQF
V: TRBV10-3; D: -; CDR3: AIGGRETDTQY
V: TRBV5-1; D: -; CDR3: ASSTRPTGSNEKLF
V: TRBV11-2; D: -; CDR3: ASSLPAPNEQF
V: TRBV5-5; D: TRBD1; CDR3: ATAGTVAPSTQY
V: TRBV12-3/TRBV12-4; D: -; CDR3: ASTPSGGNSPLH
V: TRBV30; D: TRBD2; CDR3: ASKPGLAGVSTGELF
V: TRBV28; D: -; CDR3: ASNPGSEETQY
V: TRBV6-6; D: -; CDR3: ASSYGGGNTEAF
V: TRBV9; D: -; CDR3: ASSPSPGLTYEQY
V: TRBV25-1; D: -; CDR3: ASSRGAEAF
V: TRBV7-8; D: -; CDR3: ASSPAAMGYEQY
V: TRBV7-2; D: -; CDR3: ASSSRPGLRTDTQY
V: TRBV6-2/TRBV6-3; D: -; CDR3: ASSSPDSAAYNEQF
V: TRBV11-1; D: -; CDR3: ASKWAPATEAF
V: TRBV5-1; D: TRBD2; CDR3: ASSPRGLAGGAKNIQY
V: TRBV4-1; D: -; CDR3: ASSQEGDDGEKLF
V: TRBV12-3/TRBV12-4; D: -; CDR3: ASSLFAEAF
V: TRBV5-1; D: TRBD1; CDR3: ASSLETGTKYEQY
V: TRBV10-3; D: TRBD1; CDR3: AISEIGTGGNEQF
V: TRBV20-1; D: -; CDR3: SALEQGSNQPQH
V: TRBV7-2; D: -; CDR3: ASSLSEWGNTIY
V: TRBV18; D: -; CDR3: ASSPESPYGYT
V: TRBV6-6; D: TRBD1; CDR3: ASSREGQIRAGNTIY
V: TRBV4-3; D: -; CDR3: ASSQGPNTGELF
V: TRBV12-3/TRBV12-4; D: TRBD1; CDR3: ASSDRVSNQPQH
V: TRBV6-2/TRBV6-3; D: -; CDR3: ASSAKNTQY
V: TRBV4-2; D: TRBD2; CDR3: ASSQSRLAGGPGTDTQY
V: TRBV20-1; D: TRBD1; CDR3: SARNRGRGNQPQH
V: TRBV7-8; D: -; CDR3: ASSFIRPRPNEKLF